This T cell receptor (beta chain) is from a study of sequential checkpoint blockade in melanoma. In the study overall: Arm A got nivolumab then ipilimumab; arm B the reverse, 1:1.

V was cut by 3 bases and J by 2 bases, with 13 bases left in between. The V gene's germline CDR1 is LNHDA and CDR2 SQIVND (reference sequence). There are 15 residues in the CDR3. This clone has just one count. The protocol was immunoSEQ multiplex PCR, while the TCRdb copy is restricted to in-frame clones and leaves out a portion. The sample shows under 3,000 clones, about a quarter of them seen only once. Specified treatment: randomized to nivolumab then ipilimumab (arm A) or the reverse (arm B). The rearrangement uses TRBV19 and TRBJ1-2; the D is unclear. The TCR comes from a human donor with melanoma. This material consisted of tumor tissue (inferred from file names), taken from a patient given nivolumab and ipilimumab in sequence. CDR3 bases: TGTGCCAGTAGTATGCCCTTTGCAGTCAACTATGGCTACACCTTC. It codes for CASSMPFAVNYGYTF.